The subject of this entry is one T cell receptor (beta chain). This clone has a single count. Its antigen has not been determined. Base qualities are not recorded, but no much larger clone differs from it by a single base. V and J are trimmed by 5 bases and 4 bases, and the gene matches miss 12 bases of the junction. According to the germline V gene, CDR1 reads SGHDT and CDR2 reads YYEEEE. The CDR3 runs 16 residues from the cysteine to the phenylalanine. Of all the DNA, just the CDR3 is kept, 48 bases in frame from base 1. Libraries were constructed by the immunoSEQ multiplex PCR assay. RNA was extracted from all samples and reverse transcribed into cDNA, which served as template for TCR sequencing. SuperScript III was used for first-strand cDNA synthesis, primed with a 2:1 mix of oligo-dT and random hexamers. Amplification bias was assessed with a synthetic immune receptor repertoire, and residual bias was removed computationally. Turning to the authors' computational methods: After raw reads were preprocessed to remove errors, the CDR3 was defined following IMGT conventions as running from the conserved cysteine to phenylalanine. Clonality was calculated as 1 minus Shannon entropy normalized by log2 of the number of productive unique TCRs. Scalp TCRbeta sequences were cross-referenced with sorted blood CD4 and CD8 repertoires so that the CD4 or CD8 identity of scalp clones could be inferred. TCRdb provides this immuneACCESS table in a form limited to in-frame rearrangements. Some clones are lacking; in checked studies, under half of them reflect an unresolved V gene, and why the rest are absent is not known. That table furnishes V, J and clone size, whereas the DNA furnished D and trimming. This sample gives approximately 110,000 clones in total; approximately 55% of them show up just once. Together, the top ten hold about 3.4% of the sample.

This record comes from a study of CD8+ T cells in alopecia areata (dated 2018 in TCRdb). Study-wide context: The treated patients, all with moderate-to-severe alopecia areata, were enrolled in an open-label pilot trial of oral tofacitinib given at 5 to 10 mg twice daily. For the treated patients, the SALT score, which quantifies what percentage of scalp surface area is affected, served as the measure of disease severity. In humans, TCRbeta sequencing was performed on scalp tissue and on sorted CD4+ and CD8+ peripheral blood T cells from healthy controls and from patients with patchy or totalis/universalis alopecia areata. Patients received tofacitinib for 6 to 18 months and were then followed off drug for 6 months to check for delayed response and recurrence. The study used high-throughput TCRbeta sequencing to examine T cell clonal expansion in alopecia areata, in both the C3H/HeJ mouse model and human patients. Scalp clonality was compared across normal scalp (n=4), patchy alopecia areata scalp (n=8), and alopecia totalis/universalis scalp (n=8). immunoSEQ multiplex PCR using 35 Vbeta forward primers and 13 Jbeta reverse primers was used to amplify TCRbeta CDR3 regions. Biopsies were taken from tofacitinib-treated patients at baseline and at 4 and 24 weeks of treatment, and a later scalp biopsy was taken in several of the tofacitinib-treated patients. RNA was extracted with the PAXgene miRNA kit for fixed scalp, the miRNeasy kit for PBMCs, and the RNeasy kit for mouse skin. Study-wide findings and limitations: Scalp clonality and the number of expanded CD8+ clones among the top 100 scalp clones were significantly decreased by tofacitinib. Lesional scalp, especially in alopecia totalis/universalis, showed higher clonality and more expanded CD8+ clones than normal scalp, suggesting antigenic drive. Many expanded lesional clones persisted in scalp and blood during tofacitinib treatment, which may partly explain relapse after stopping treatment. Unlike mouse skin, where gammadelta T cells dominate, normal human skin contains resident alphabeta T cells that get sequenced too, which complicates analysis of the scalp TCR repertoire. Shared TCR sequences between patients were less evident than in mice, which may be partly attributable to HLA diversity in the patient population. Because the treated cohort was small and had just a single nonresponder, larger studies are needed to establish links between baseline CD8+ expansion and response.

Per the publication, the time point label means: 24 weeks on oral tofacitinib. Interpreted using the paper, the treatment or condition label stands for: oral pan-JAK inhibitor, 5-10 mg twice daily. From alopecia areata patients, peripheral blood was collected along with lesional scalp punch biopsies. PBMCs were isolated by density centrifugation and stained for CD3, CD4 and CD8, after which CD4+ and CD8+ T cells were sorted on a FACSAria. The sequence was collected from a human donor with alopecia areata. The receptor chain draws on TRBV5-6 and TRBJ1-5; TRBD1 matches 7 bases in the middle. This specimen was CD4+ T cells sorted from blood, taken at week 24, from a patient treated with tofacitinib. CDR3 sequence: CASSSWAGTANQPQHF. The DNA reads TGTGCCAGCAGTTCCTGGGCCGGGACAGCTAATCAGCCCCAGCATTTT.